Below are 27 T cell receptor beta chains sequenced from a single sample in a study of blood T cell repertoires in COVID-19. Data came from immunoSEQ multiplex PCR; TCRdb stores just in-frame clones and leaves some out. The data hold about 46,000 clones, with about 83% observed a single time. Sequencing was performed on peripheral blood. The receptors were sampled from a woman aged 80 or over with acute or convalescent COVID-19.

The J gene is TRBJ2-1, the V gene TRBV4-2; TRBD2 matches 9 bases. The CDR3 covers 16 residues. V gave up 4 bases and J gave up 1 base; unmatched junction bases: 5. Germline values: CDR1 LGHNA, CDR2 YNFKEQ. The CDR3 region is CASSLPAGGSYNEQFF. The CDR3 DNA follows: TGTGCCAGCAGCCTCCCAGCGGGGGGTTCCTACAATGAGCAGTTCTTC.

About this clone itself: The CDR3 does not close with the conserved phenylalanine or tryptophan, likely indicating a read error. The DNA is omitted, as the CDR3 cannot be located on it reliably, and the CDR3 follows TCRdb's listing. This chain connects TRBV10-3 to TRBJ1-4. The CDR3 contains 8 residues when both ends are counted. CDR1 ENHRY and CDR2 SYGVKD come from the germline V gene. This CDR3 reads CAISELAA.

This rearrangement joins TRBV2 to TRBJ2-7; D unclear. The CDR3 has 13 residues. With 4 bases removed from V and 2 bases from J, the gap between germline ends came to 9 bases. Looked up from germline, CDR1 is SNHLY and CDR2 is FYNNEI. CDR3 DNA: TGTGCCAGCAGTGGAGGCAGAGCCTACGAGCAGTACTTC. This translates into CASSGGRAYEQYF. Drawing the rest from reference TRBV2 and TRBJ2-7, the complete variable domain is EPEVTQTPSHQVTQMGQEVILRCVPISNHLYFYWYRQILGQKVEFLVSFYNNEISEKSEIFDDQFSVERPDGSNFTLKIRSTKLEDSAMYFCASSGGRAYEQYFGPGTRLTVT.

CDR3 sequence reads: CASSQRQGVETQYF. Here the CDR3 DNA reads TGCGCCAGCAGCCAGAGACAGGGAGTGGAGACCCAGTACTTC. The V and J genes are TRBV4-1 and TRBJ2-5; 7 bases are shared with TRBD1. The CDR3 has 14 amino acids. V lost 3 bases and J lost 5; bases outside the gene matches: 6. The germline V gene has CDR1 MGHRA and CDR2 YSYEKL.

V and J are TRBV29-1 and TRBJ2-7; perhaps TRBD2 as D (7 bases). The V end was cut by 6 bases, the J end by 0 bases, with 18 bases between. Germline V CDR1 and CDR2: SQVTM, ANQGSEA. The length of the CDR3 is 15 residues. The CDR3 loop is CSVAEGGRSSYEQYF. The CDR3 DNA is TGCAGCGTCGCCGAGGGGGGGCGGTCCTCCTACGAGCAGTACTTC.

The CDR3 protein is CASSFHYREQYF. The CDR3 region has the DNA TGTGCCAGCAGCTTCCACTATCGCGAGCAGTACTTC. This rearrangement joins TRBV5-6 to TRBJ2-7; unclear D gene. The CDR3 length is 12 residues. Germline V gene lookup returns CDR1 SGHDT and CDR2 YYEEEE. Trimming took 2 bases from V and 6 from J, leaving 9 bases between them.

CDR3 in DNA: TGTGCCAGTAGTAACCAGGGTGGCCAGCCCCAGCATTTT. It encodes CASSNQGGQPQHF. The chain is built from TRBV19 and TRBJ1-5, with a possible D match to TRBD1 (5 bases). V dropped 4 bases and J dropped 7 bases, with 11 bases sitting between them. CDR3 length: 13 residues. CDR1 is LNHDA, CDR2 SQIVND, per germline (reference sequence).

V gene TRBV5-4 combines with J gene TRBJ2-1; 11 nucleotides match TRBD2. J lost 8 bases, V lost 5 bases, and 9 bases had no gene match. Germline V gene lookup returns CDR1 SGHNT and CDR2 YYREEE (reference sequence). CDR3 length equals 15 residues. CDR3 amino acids: CASSPSSGGWDEQFF. CDR3 bases: TGTGCCAGCAGTCCCTCTAGCGGGGGGTGGGATGAGCAGTTCTTC.

The chain joins TRBV6-5 to TRBJ1-2; D gene uncertain. CDR3 length: 13 amino acids. Germline V gene sequence: CDR1 MNHEY, CDR2 SVGAGI. V was clipped by 6 bases and J by 4 bases, with 12 bases between them. The CDR3: CASRSGVGYGYTF. CDR3 in DNA: TGTGCCAGCAGGAGTGGAGTGGGCTATGGCTACACCTTC.

The rearrangement uses TRBV19 and TRBJ2-1, with D perhaps TRBD1 (6 bases). The length of the CDR3 is 16 residues. CDR1 LNHDA and CDR2 SQIVND come from the germline V gene (reference sequence). V lost 1 base, J lost 3 bases, and 13 bases lay in between. CDR3 sequence reads: CASSIGPQQGYNEQFF. DNA of the CDR3: TGTGCCAGTAGTATAGGGCCTCAACAGGGCTACAATGAGCAGTTCTTC.

The chain couples TRBV7-3 to TRBJ1-3, with a weak D call TRBD1 (5 bases). The length of the CDR3 is 15 residues. The V end was cut by 4 bases, the J end by 2 bases, with 12 bases between. Germline V gene lookup returns CDR1 SGHTA and CDR2 FQGTGA. DNA of the CDR3: TGTGCCAGCAGCTATGGACTAGGGGCTGGAAACACCATATATTTT. It is translated as CASSYGLGAGNTIYF.

This chain connects TRBV11-2 to TRBJ1-3, with D hard to call. The V end lost 1 base, the J end lost 8 bases, and 9 bases lay between the germline ends. The CDR3 totals 13 residues. Germline V gene data show CDR1 as SGHAT and CDR2 as FQNNGV. CDR3 nucleotides: TGTGCCAGCAGCTTAGCCCAGGAGGACACCATATATTTT. Amino acids: CASSLAQEDTIYF.

The V and J genes are TRBV6-1 and TRBJ1-6, with 7 bases that match TRBD1. Trimming took 1 base from V and 9 from J; bases not matched to a gene: 3. This CDR3 comprises 14 residues. Germline CDR1 reads MNHNS; CDR2 reads SASEGT. The CDR3 is CASSEGAGGSPLHF. The CDR3 DNA sequence: TGTGCCAGCAGTGAAGGGGCAGGGGGTTCACCCCTCCACTTT.

The rearrangement joins TRBV5-1 to TRBJ2-5; TRBD1 aligns across 8 bases. V gave up 7 bases and J gave up 1 base; unmatched junction bases: 6. The CDR3 is 14 residues long. Germline loops: CDR1 SGHRS, CDR2 YFSETQ. CDR3 nucleotides: TGCGCCAGCTCGGGACAGGAGGTCCAAGAGACCCAGTACTTC. Its translation: CASSGQEVQETQYF. Full variable domain (missing parts from reference TRBV5-1 and TRBJ2-5): KAGVTQTPRYLIKTRGQQVTLSCSPISGHRSVSWYQQTPGQGLQFLFEYFSETQRNKGNFPGRFSGRQFSNSRSEMNVSTLELGDSALYLCASSGQEVQETQYFGPGTRLLVL.

CDR3 in amino acids: CASSWLYLAGGTDTQYF. The CDR3 DNA is TGCGCCAGCAGCTGGTTATATCTAGCGGGGGGCACAGATACGCAGTATTTT. This rearrangement joins TRBV5-1 to TRBJ2-3, with 10 nucleotides matching TRBD2. Losses at the gene ends were 3 bases for V and 1 base for J; bases not matched to a gene: 8. CDR3 length equals 17 residues. The germline V gene has CDR1 SGHRS and CDR2 YFSETQ. The whole variable domain, filled in from reference TRBV5-1 and TRBJ2-3, reads KAGVTQTPRYLIKTRGQQVTLSCSPISGHRSVSWYQQTPGQGLQFLFEYFSETQRNKGNFPGRFSGRQFSNSRSEMNVSTLELGDSALYLCASSWLYLAGGTDTQYFGPGTRLTVL.

The chain has TRBV27 and TRBJ1-2; TRBD1 agrees at 7 bases. The germline V gene encodes CDR1 MNHEY and CDR2 SMNVEV (reference sequence). With V trimmed by 4 bases and J by 6 bases, 8 bases remained unmatched. The CDR3 extends over 14 amino acids. As DNA, the CDR3 is TGTGCCAGCAGTTCCACCACAGGGGTCCATGGCTACACCTTC. Amino acid sequence: CASSSTTGVHGYTF.

V usage is TRBV6-5 and J usage is TRBJ2-1; 7 bases map to TRBD2. V was pared by 8 bases and J by 2 bases, with 9 bases of the junction left unmatched. Germline CDR1 is MNHEY and CDR2 is SVGAGI. This CDR3 is built from 15 residues. The DNA of the CDR3 is TGTGCCAGCTCTAAGGCTAGCGGAGCCTACAATGAGCAGTTCTTC. Its protein product is CASSKASGAYNEQFF.

The rearrangement links TRBV11-2 to TRBJ1-2; possible D gene TRBD1, 5 bases. V was trimmed by 0 bases and J by 6 bases, leaving 5 bases between them. Germline V lookup: CDR1 SGHAT, CDR2 FQNNGV. This CDR3 is 12 amino acids long. The CDR3 is CASSLEGDGYTF. The DNA for the CDR3 is TGTGCCAGCAGCTTAGAAGGGGATGGCTACACCTTC.

Only one count was recorded for this clone. This chain uses TRBV3-1 (or the pseudogene TRBV3-2) with TRBJ2-2; 8 bases fit TRBD2. In germline, CDR1 is LGHDT, CDR2 YNNKEL (reference sequence). V lost 4 bases and J lost 3; bases outside the gene matches: 10. This CDR3 region has 17 residues. CDR3: CASSLGSSGVYTGELFF. CDR3 in DNA: TGTGCCAGCAGCCTCGGGAGTAGCGGGGTTTACACCGGGGAGCTGTTTTTT.

Comment on this clone: At one end the junction does not follow the germline gene, possibly because of a read error. CDR3 DNA sequence: TGTGCTAGCAGCTTTGGCAGGGGGCTTGAGGACCTGACCTACGAGCAGTACTTC. The encoded protein is CASSFGRGLEDLTYEQYF. The rearrangement joins TRBV7-7 to TRBJ2-7, with 8 bases aligning to TRBD1. This CDR3 comprises 18 residues. The germline gives CDR1 SSHAT, CDR2 FNYEAQ (reference sequence). Full variable domain (missing parts from reference TRBV7-7 and TRBJ2-7): GAGVSQSPRYKVTKRGQDVTLRCDPISSHATLYWYQQALGQGPEFLTYFNYEAQPDKSGLPSDRFSAERPEGSISTLTIQRTEQRDSAMYRCASSFGRGLEDLTYEQYFGPGTRLTVT.

The chain combines TRBV5-1 with TRBJ1-5; D perhaps matches TRBD1 (5 bases). The ends were cut back, 6 bases at V and 6 bases at J, with 16 bases in the middle. The V gene's germline CDR1 is SGHRS and CDR2 YFSETQ. This CDR3 has 14 amino acids. The CDR3 protein is CASMPGPGGQPQHF. The CDR3 DNA reads TGCGCCAGCATGCCCGGTCCCGGGGGTCAGCCCCAGCATTTT.

The chain employs TRBV5-1 and TRBJ2-2; the match to TRBD1 covers 9 bases. The trim removed 1 base at V and 6 bases at J, leaving 7 bases unmatched. The length of the CDR3 is 16 residues. Germline V lookup: CDR1 SGHRS, CDR2 YFSETQ. The CDR3 nucleotides read TGCGCCAGCAGCTTGAAGGCGACAGGGGGGTCCGGGGAGCTGTTTTTT. It yields the protein CASSLKATGGSGELFF. Full variable domain (remainder filled in from reference TRBV5-1 and TRBJ2-2): KAGVTQTPRYLIKTRGQQVTLSCSPISGHRSVSWYQQTPGQGLQFLFEYFSETQRNKGNFPGRFSGRQFSNSRSEMNVSTLELGDSALYLCASSLKATGGSGELFFGEGSRLTVL.

The chain uses TRBV2 and TRBJ1-1; maybe TRBD1 (5 bases). Germline CDR1 reads SNHLY; CDR2 reads FYNNEI. V lost 2 bases, J lost 11 bases, and 21 bases lay in between. There are 15 residues in the CDR3. CDR3 sequence: CASSERDRRAPRAFF. The CDR3, as DNA: TGTGCCAGCAGTGAAAGAGACAGAAGGGCCCCTAGGGCTTTCTTT.

V gene TRBV12-5 combines with J gene TRBJ1-4; D gene uncertain. The CDR3 is 15 amino acids. Germline CDR1 LGHNT, CDR2 FRNRAP. Trimming shortened V by 0 bases and J by 4 bases, and 9 bases separated the two germline ends. The CDR3 loop is CASGLVRTVNEKLFF. DNA for the CDR3: TGTGCTAGTGGTTTGGTACGCACGGTTAATGAAAAACTGTTTTTT.

V usage is TRBV29-1 and J usage is TRBJ1-2, with 9 nucleotides matching TRBD1. The CDR3 spans 15 residues. The germline CDR1 and CDR2 sequences are SQVTM and ANQGSEA. V shed 5 bases and J 0 bases; nucleotides not matched to a gene: 7. CDR3 region: CSVPDRGGTNYGYTF. As DNA, the CDR3 is TGCAGCGTTCCCGACAGGGGGGGGACTAACTATGGCTACACCTTC.

The J gene is TRBJ1-5, the V gene TRBV6-5; 8 nucleotides match TRBD1. The CDR3 consists of 14 residues. V was clipped by 6 bases and J by 6 bases; unmatched bases: 7. Germline V CDR1 and CDR2: MNHEY, SVGAGI. The CDR3 sequence is CASRLTGVSQPQHF. CDR3 nucleotide sequence: TGTGCCAGCAGACTGACAGGGGTAAGTCAGCCCCAGCATTTT.

The chain recombines TRBV5-1 with TRBJ2-5; tentatively, D is TRBD2 (5 bases). This CDR3 region has 15 residues. In germline, CDR1 is SGHRS, CDR2 YFSETQ. V lost 4 bases and J 4 bases, leaving 17 bases between the germline ends. The CDR3 coding sequence is TGCGCCAGCAGCCCAGAGTTGACTACATCAGAGACCCAGTACTTC. Translation: CASSPELTTSETQYF.